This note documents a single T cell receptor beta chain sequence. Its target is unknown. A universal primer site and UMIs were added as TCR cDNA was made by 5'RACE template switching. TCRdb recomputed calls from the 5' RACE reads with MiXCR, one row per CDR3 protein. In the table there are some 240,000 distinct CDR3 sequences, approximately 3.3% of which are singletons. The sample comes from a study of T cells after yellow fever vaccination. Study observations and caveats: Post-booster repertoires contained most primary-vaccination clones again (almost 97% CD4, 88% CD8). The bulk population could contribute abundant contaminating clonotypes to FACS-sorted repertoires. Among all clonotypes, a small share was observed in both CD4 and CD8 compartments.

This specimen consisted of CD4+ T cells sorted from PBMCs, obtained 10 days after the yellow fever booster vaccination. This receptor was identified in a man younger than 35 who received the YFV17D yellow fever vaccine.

This CDR3 reads CASSFHGEQFF. CDR3 nucleotide sequence: TGTGCCAGCAGTTTCCATGGTGAGCAGTTCTTC. V and J are TRBV6-5 and TRBJ2-1; D not certain. Trimming cost V 4 bases and J 9 bases, with 7 bases left between them. The germline V gene encodes CDR1 MNHEY and CDR2 SVGAGI. The CDR3 consists of 11 residues.